A single sample is the source of the 31 T cell receptor beta chains below, sequenced in a study of T cell responses to AZD1222 COVID-19 vaccine. Here immunoSEQ multiplex PCR was the method, and the copy in TCRdb shows in-frame clones only, minus some. The repertoire consists of 150,000 to 200,000 clones, with 90% to 95% occurring once and the leading ten covering over 0.7%. Sequencing was performed on peripheral blood, taken on day 0 of AZD1222 vaccination. The source of these receptors is an adult in good health.

The chain joins TRBV2 to TRBJ2-2; D not certain. Germline V gives CDR1 SNHLY, CDR2 FYNNEI. CDR3 length equals 14 residues. Trimming left V 7 bases short and J 3 bases short, with 12 bases between. CDR3 sequence (DNA): TGTGCCAGCAAAGAGGACGGACACACCGGGGAGCTGTTTTTT. Translation gives CASKEDGHTGELFF.

The chain combines TRBV7-8 with TRBJ1-1, with 10 nucleotides matching TRBD1. CDR1 and CDR2 (germline): SGHVS, FQNEAQ. V trimming: 0 bases; J trimming: 10 bases; junction bases outside the gene matches: 5. The CDR3 contains 14 residues. CDR3 amino acids: CASSLAWDRGRAFF. The DNA for the CDR3 is TGTGCCAGCAGCTTAGCCTGGGACAGGGGACGAGCTTTCTTT.

This chain uses TRBV29-1 with TRBJ2-5; 9 positions agree with TRBD2. Trimming cost V 4 bases and J 4 bases; bases outside gene matches: 10. The CDR3 extends over 15 amino acids. CDR1 is SQVTM, CDR2 ANQGSEA, per germline. CDR3 coding DNA: TGCAGCGTTGGGGGGCTAGCGGGGCAAAGAGAGACCCAGTACTTC. Translated: CSVGGLAGQRETQYF. Using reference TRBV29-1 and TRBJ2-5 for the parts outside the CDR3, the full variable domain is SAVISQKPSRDICQRGTSLTIQCQVDSQVTMMFWYRQQPGQSLTLIATANQGSEATYESGFVIDKFPISRPNLTFSTLTVSNMSPEDSSIYLCSVGGLAGQRETQYFGPGTRLLVL.

The V and J genes are TRBV3-1 (or the pseudogene TRBV3-2) and TRBJ1-3, with TRBD1 as a possible D gene (5 bases). CDR1 LGHDT and CDR2 YNNKEL come from the germline V gene (reference sequence). This CDR3 is 15 amino acids long. V lost 2 bases and J lost 2, with 10 bases in between. The CDR3 nucleotides are TGTGCCAGCAGCCAACTAGTGGGGGCTGGAAACACCATATATTTT. Protein: CASSQLVGAGNTIYF.

The chain couples TRBV30 to TRBJ2-5; D not resolved. This CDR3 region has 10 residues. Germline V lookup: CDR1 GTSNPN, CDR2 SVGIG (reference sequence). V shed 2 bases and J shed 2 bases, with 0 bases lying between them. CDR3 sequence: CAWSQETQYF. The CDR3 region has the DNA TGTGCCTGGAGTCAAGAGACCCAGTACTTC. The whole variable domain, filled in from reference TRBV30 and TRBJ2-5, reads SQTIHQWPATLVQPVGSPLSLECTVEGTSNPNLYWYRQAAGRGLQLLFYSVGIGQISSEVPQNLSASRPQDRQFILSSKKLLLSDSGFYLCAWSQETQYFGPGTRLLVL.

The CDR3: CASSRSFWPINEKLFF. The CDR3 DNA is TGTGCCAGTAGCCGCTCTTTTTGGCCGATTAATGAAAAACTGTTTTTT. The chain has TRBV19 and TRBJ1-4; no clear D. The germline gives CDR1 LNHDA, CDR2 SQIVND (reference sequence). The germline V and J ends were trimmed by 6 bases and 4 bases, with 18 bases remaining between them. The length of the CDR3 is 16 residues.

The rearrangement links TRBV5-1 to TRBJ1-5, with D hard to call. CDR1 is SGHRS and CDR2 is YFSETQ in the germline V gene. CDR3 length: 13 residues. V lost 4 bases and J lost 7, with 12 bases in between. The DNA for the CDR3 is TGCGCCAGCAGCCCCGACGTCGGGCAGCCCCAGCATTTT. It specifies CASSPDVGQPQHF.

V and J are TRBV7-2 and TRBJ2-1, with D perhaps assigned TRBD1 or TRBD2 (5 bases each). The V end lost 3 bases, the J end lost 8 bases, and 14 bases lay between the germline ends. CDR1 and CDR2 (germline): SGHTA, FQGNSA. CDR3 size: 14 residues. CDR3 sequence: CASSFNGALDEQFF. The CDR3 DNA reads as TGTGCCAGCAGCTTCAACGGGGCCCTCGATGAGCAGTTCTTC.

V is TRBV19 and J is TRBJ1-2, with TRBD1 matching 9 bases. Germline lookup yields CDR1 LNHDA and CDR2 SQIVND (reference sequence). Trimming took 10 bases from V and 8 from J; bases not matched to a gene: 17. The CDR3 extends over 15 amino acids. The CDR3 DNA reads TGTGCCACCAATGACAGGGGGTCGGGGTATTTAGGCTACACCTTC. The encoded protein is CATNDRGSGYLGYTF.

The DNA of the CDR3 is TGCGCCAGCAGCCCTGCACCTCGAAGCCAAGAGACCCAGTACTTC. This sequence encodes CASSPAPRSQETQYF. The chain has TRBV5-1 and TRBJ2-5; no definite D call. Trimming stripped 4 bases from V and 1 base from J, with 14 bases between. The CDR3 extends over 15 amino acids. Germline CDR1 reads SGHRS; CDR2 reads YFSETQ. The full variable domain, its missing parts supplied by reference TRBV5-1 and TRBJ2-5, is KAGVTQTPRYLIKTRGQQVTLSCSPISGHRSVSWYQQTPGQGLQFLFEYFSETQRNKGNFPGRFSGRQFSNSRSEMNVSTLELGDSALYLCASSPAPRSQETQYFGPGTRLLVL.

The chain combines TRBV5-5 with TRBJ1-2; D unclear. This CDR3 region has 15 residues. Germline assignment: CDR1 SGHKS and CDR2 YYEKEE (reference sequence). Trimming shortened V by 3 bases and J by 4 bases, and 16 bases separated the two germline ends. CDR3 residues: CASSSHTELGYGYTF. CDR3 nucleotides: TGTGCCAGCAGCTCCCACACTGAACTAGGCTATGGCTACACCTTC.

This chain links TRBV19 with TRBJ2-2; 8 bases fit TRBD1. The V segment lost 3 bases and the J segment 3 bases; nucleotides outside the gene matches: 6. CDR1 is LNHDA, CDR2 SQIVND, per germline (reference sequence). The CDR3 sequence is 16 residues long. As DNA, the CDR3 is TGTGCCAGTAGTATCCGGCAGGGGGCACACACCGGGGAGCTGTTTTTT. As protein: CASSIRQGAHTGELFF.

CDR3 bases: TGCGCCAGCAGCCATCGGTATCCGAGCGGGAACATAGGCTCCGGGGAGCTGTTTTTT. Protein: CASSHRYPSGNIGSGELFF. The chain carries TRBV4-3 and TRBJ2-2; 7 bases align to TRBD2. The CDR3 contains 19 residues. Per germline, CDR1 LGHNA and CDR2 YSLEER. The J segment lost 6 bases and the V segment lost 3 bases, leaving 19 bases of the junction unmatched.

This clone occurred once. This chain joins TRBV7-9 and TRBJ1-1; D is ambiguous. The germline V gene has CDR1 SEHNR and CDR2 FQNEAQ (reference sequence). V shed 4 bases and J shed 0 bases, with 6 bases lying between them. This CDR3 spans 13 amino acids. The CDR3 DNA is TGTGCCAGCAGCTCTGCCCTGAACACTGAAGCTTTCTTT. It is translated as CASSSALNTEAFF.

V and J are TRBV5-1 and TRBJ2-2; TRBD1 agrees at 7 bases. This CDR3 contains 17 residues. The germline V gene has CDR1 SGHRS and CDR2 YFSETQ. V dropped 2 bases and J dropped 4; count of bases not matched to a gene: 11. CDR3 nucleotides: TGCGCCAGCAGCTTAGCTCCGACAGGGAGTACCACCGGGGAGCTGTTTTTT. Amino acids: CASSLAPTGSTTGELFF.

V and J are TRBV12-3 or TRBV12-4 and TRBJ2-7; TRBD1 is a possible D gene (5 bases). The CDR3 runs 12 residues. Trimming cost V 4 bases and J 4 bases, with 8 bases left between them. The CDR3: CASSSQGYEQYF. In nucleotides, the CDR3 is TGTGCCAGCAGTTCGCAGGGTTACGAGCAGTACTTC.

V usage is TRBV29-1 and J usage is TRBJ2-7; D is unresolved. Trimming took 4 bases from V and 2 from J, leaving 15 bases between them. Germline CDR1 and CDR2: SQVTM and ANQGSEA. The CDR3 has 14 amino acids. The CDR3 reads CSVVEDSTPYEQYF. Written as DNA, the CDR3 is TGCAGCGTTGTCGAGGATTCTACCCCCTACGAGCAGTACTTC.

The gene calls are TRBV5-1 and TRBJ1-2; tentatively, D is TRBD1 (5 bases). Germline V gives CDR1 SGHRS, CDR2 YFSETQ. Trimming removed 5 bases from V and 2 bases from J, with 13 bases in between. This CDR3 spans 14 amino acids. The CDR3 coding sequence is TGCGCCAGCAGTCCCGCGGGGGGGAACTATGGCTACACCTTC. The encoded protein is CASSPAGGNYGYTF. The full variable domain, its missing parts supplied by reference TRBV5-1 and TRBJ1-2, is KAGVTQTPRYLIKTRGQQVTLSCSPISGHRSVSWYQQTPGQGLQFLFEYFSETQRNKGNFPGRFSGRQFSNSRSEMNVSTLELGDSALYLCASSPAGGNYGYTFGSGTRLTVV.

The rearrangement joins TRBV6-2 or TRBV6-3 to TRBJ1-6; possible D gene TRBD1, 6 bases. V was trimmed by 4 bases and J by 12 bases, leaving 22 bases between them. Germline lookup yields CDR1 MNHEY and CDR2 SVGEGT. The CDR3 sequence is 16 residues long. CDR3 amino acids: CASSFLTGTRGRPLHF. The CDR3 region has the DNA TGTGCCAGCAGTTTCCTTACCGGGACACGTGGGCGACCCCTCCACTTT.

This chain joins TRBV21-1 and TRBJ1-5; TRBD1 is the table's D call, not checked against the DNA. TRBV21-1 constitutes a pseudogene. This CDR3 is 16 amino acids long. CDR3 residues: CASSKAPRHSNQPQHF. The CDR3 nucleotides are TGTGCCAGCAGCAAAGCGCCCAGACATAGCAATCAGCCCCAGCATTTT.

The rearrangement links TRBV19 to TRBJ1-5; D not resolved. Trimming pared 4 bases from V and 7 bases from J, leaving 11 bases between. Germline V gene sequence: CDR1 LNHDA, CDR2 SQIVND (reference sequence). This CDR3 has 13 residues. The CDR3 DNA is TGTGCCAGTAGTAGAGTTAGGTACCAGCCCCAGCATTTT. Translating it yields CASSRVRYQPQHF.

V usage is TRBV5-1 and J usage is TRBJ2-5, with D perhaps matching TRBD1 (5 bases). CDR3 length equals 13 residues. Trimming took 6 bases from V and 3 from J, leaving 12 bases between them. Germline V gene sequence: CDR1 SGHRS, CDR2 YFSETQ. CDR3 sequence: CASTADSKETQYF. The CDR3, as DNA: TGCGCCAGCACCGCAGACAGTAAAGAGACCCAGTACTTC.

V is TRBV2 and J is TRBJ2-1; D is unresolved. CDR1 and CDR2 from the germline V gene are SNHLY and FYNNEI. V was pared by 5 bases and J by 9 bases, with 14 bases between. The CDR3 consists of 13 residues. CDR3 loop: CASSYILMLEQFF. CDR3 nucleotide sequence: TGTGCCAGCAGTTACATCCTTATGCTTGAGCAGTTCTTC.

This chain joins TRBV12-3 or TRBV12-4 and TRBJ2-2; the D is unclear. The V gene lost 6 bases and the J gene lost 6 bases, with 11 bases spanning the gap. This CDR3 region has 13 residues. CDR3 protein: CASRTTYPGELFF. The CDR3 DNA reads as TGTGCCAGCAGGACGACTTATCCCGGGGAGCTGTTTTTT.

The chain links TRBV7-6 to TRBJ2-7; D may match TRBD1 or TRBD2 (6 bases each). Trimming shortened V by 5 bases and J by 0 bases, and 14 bases separated the two germline ends. The germline CDR1 and CDR2 sequences are SGHVS and FNYEAQ. This CDR3 spans 15 amino acids. CDR3: CASSTGAGGSYEQYF. Here the CDR3 DNA reads TGTGCCAGCAGCACGGGGGCAGGCGGCTCCTACGAGCAGTACTTC.

The J gene is TRBJ2-7, the V gene TRBV7-9; 8 bases agree with TRBD2. The CDR3 consists of 17 residues. V lost 2 bases to trimming and J lost 1 base; unmatched junction nucleotides: 10. The V gene's germline CDR1 is SEHNR and CDR2 FQNEAQ (reference sequence). The CDR3, as DNA: TGTGCCAGCAGCTTATTCCCTAGCGGGCTTAAATCCTACGAGCAGTACTTC. Its protein is CASSLFPSGLKSYEQYF.

The chain has TRBV19 and TRBJ1-2, with unresolved D. With 1 base removed from V and 2 bases from J, the gap between germline ends came to 2 bases. The germline gives CDR1 LNHDA, CDR2 SQIVND (reference sequence). The CDR3 loop spans 12 amino acids. The CDR3 DNA reads as TGTGCCAGTAGTATAGTAAACTATGGCTACACCTTC. Translation: CASSIVNYGYTF.

The chain has TRBV20-1 and TRBJ2-7; D may be TRBD2 (6 bases). V was pared by 3 bases and J by 0 bases, with 15 bases between. The CDR3 length is 15 residues. CDR1 DFQATT and CDR2 SNEGSKA come from the germline V gene (reference sequence). CDR3 sequence: CSASPVVADSYEQYF. DNA of the CDR3: TGCAGTGCTAGTCCGGTGGTAGCGGACTCCTACGAGCAGTACTTC.

This clone was seen only once. This sequence joins TRBV12-3 or TRBV12-4 and TRBJ1-2; D not certain. The CDR3 is made up of 11 amino acids. The germline V and J ends were trimmed by 2 bases and 7 bases, with 5 bases remaining between them. CDR3 protein: CASSLIGGYTF. The CDR3 DNA sequence: TGTGCCAGCAGTTTAATTGGTGGCTACACCTTC.

J is TRBJ2-7 and V is TRBV2; D could derive from TRBD1 or TRBD2 (6 bases each). Germline CDR1 is SNHLY and CDR2 is FYNNEI. Trimming left V 8 bases short and J 2 bases short, with 13 bases between. CDR3 length: 13 amino acids. CDR3 sequence reads: CASGKGGPYEQYF. The CDR3 bases are TGTGCCAGCGGGAAGGGGGGACCCTACGAGCAGTACTTC.

The V call is TRBV29-1, the J call TRBJ2-1; 11 positions agree with TRBD2. Germline V CDR1 and CDR2: SQVTM, ANQGSEA. Trimming took 7 bases from V and 4 from J; bases not matched to a gene: 9. This CDR3 comprises 15 residues. The CDR3 reads CSAAPSSGGYNEQFF. CDR3 bases: TGCAGCGCCGCACCCTCTAGCGGGGGGTACAATGAGCAGTTCTTC.